The entry below gives a single T cell receptor (beta chain) sequence along with its context. What it binds is not known. This table comes from immunoSEQ multiplex PCR, and its TCRdb copy is limited to in-frame clones, with some not included. The profile covers 25,000 to 35,000 clones, with 82% appearing a single time and around 0.4% taken by the ten largest. The sample originates from a study of regulatory dendritic cells for organ transplantation. Study conclusions and caveats: Memory CD8+ T cells were the most oligoclonal; naive cells were highly diverse. The most alloreactive TCR clonotypes were found in resting memory CD8+ cells.

Sequenced sample: naive CD8+ T cells from blood. Subset: CD45RA+ naive T cells. This receptor was obtained from a human donor in good health.

Here the CDR3 reads CAISEPYPGHGAREQYF. CDR3 coding DNA: TGTGCCATCAGTGAGCCATACCCGGGTCATGGGGCGCGAGAGCAGTACTTC. V usage is TRBV10-3 and J usage is TRBJ2-7, with D perhaps matching TRBD1 (5 bases). The CDR3 extends over 17 amino acids. V lost 2 bases and J lost 7, with 24 bases in between. Per germline, CDR1 ENHRY and CDR2 SYGVKD.